This entry lists 23 T cell receptor beta chains sequenced from one sample in a study of technical replicates of blood from a handful of donors. Clones were sequenced by immunoSEQ multiplex PCR, and TCRdb holds only the in-frame ones, with some missing. The sample holds about 97,000 clones; approximately 94% are singletons and the top ten take about 0.35%. Specimen: T cells isolated from PBMCs. Source of these receptors: a human donor in good health.

The V call is TRBV19, the J call TRBJ2-5; D is perhaps TRBD2 (6 bases). Trimming took off 3 bases at V and 5 bases at J, with 13 bases between the two ends. The CDR3 runs 14 residues. Per the germline V gene, CDR1 is LNHDA and CDR2 is SQIVND (reference sequence). The CDR3 DNA follows: TGTGCCAGTAGTATCATAGGAGGGGACGAGACCCAGTACTTC. Translating gives CASSIIGGDETQYF.

This clone was counted only a few times. This chain links TRBV5-5 with TRBJ1-3; D is ambiguous. The V end was cut by 4 bases, the J end by 0 bases, with 14 bases between. This CDR3 has 16 residues. Germline V CDR1 and CDR2: SGHKS, YYEKEE (reference sequence). The CDR3 loop reads CASSSFAGFSGNTIYF. In nucleotides, the CDR3 is TGTGCCAGCAGCAGTTTTGCGGGTTTCTCTGGAAACACCATATATTTT.

J is TRBJ1-1 and V is TRBV10-1, with D maybe TRBD1 (6 bases). V lost 3 bases, J lost 0 bases, and 11 bases lay in between. The CDR3 runs 15 residues. Germline CDR1 and CDR2: WNHNN and SYGVQD (reference sequence). The CDR3 DNA follows: TGCGCCAGCAGTGAAGGGGGGGCGTTGAACACTGAAGCTTTCTTT. Translated, it gives CASSEGGALNTEAFF.

The chain joins TRBV6-5 to TRBJ1-2; no clear D. Germline lookup yields CDR1 MNHEY and CDR2 SVGAGI. Trimming stripped 0 bases from V and 1 base from J, with 3 bases between. There are 13 residues in the CDR3. The CDR3 is CASSYSRNYGYTF. The DNA for the CDR3 is TGTGCCAGCAGTTACTCCCGTAACTATGGCTACACCTTC.

The CDR3 DNA reads TGTGCCAGCAGTTACTTTGCGGGGTCCTACGAGCAGTACTTC. It codes for CASSYFAGSYEQYF. The chain employs TRBV28 and TRBJ2-7; perhaps TRBD2 as D (6 bases). Deletions cut 4 bases from V and 1 base from J, with 11 bases between. The germline CDR1 and CDR2 sequences are MDHEN and SYDVKM. The CDR3 is 14 amino acids.

The J gene is TRBJ2-1, the V gene TRBV19, with 9 bases matching TRBD2. The germline V gene has CDR1 LNHDA and CDR2 SQIVND (reference sequence). CDR3 length: 18 residues. Losses at the gene ends were 3 bases for V and 0 bases for J; bases not matched to a gene: 9. CDR3 DNA: TGTGCCAGTAGTATTTATACGGCGGGAGGGCGCTCCTACAATGAGCAGTTCTTC. It codes for CASSIYTAGGRSYNEQFF.

V and J are TRBV6-5 and TRBJ1-2; D is possibly TRBD1 (5 bases). The germline gives CDR1 MNHEY, CDR2 SVGAGI. V lost 6 bases and J lost 0, with 14 bases in between. The CDR3 is made up of 15 amino acids. CDR3 loop: CASSGGTSTNYGYTF. Written as DNA, the CDR3 is TGTGCCAGCAGCGGGGGAACCTCTACTAACTATGGCTACACCTTC.

The chain employs TRBV4-2 and TRBJ2-7, with 8 bases lining up with TRBD2. V was clipped by 2 bases and J by 3 bases; unmatched bases: 6. The CDR3 is 15 amino acids. CDR1 is LGHNA, CDR2 YNFKEQ, per germline. The CDR3 is CASSQLPLAGYEQYF. The CDR3 coding sequence is TGTGCCAGCAGCCAACTCCCCCTAGCGGGCTACGAGCAGTACTTC.

The J gene is TRBJ2-1, the V gene TRBV30; 7 nucleotides agree with TRBD2. Germline CDR1 is GTSNPN and CDR2 is SVGIG (reference sequence). The CDR3 sequence is 14 residues long. The ends lost 7 bases at V and 2 bases at J; junction bases unmatched: 8. CDR3 residues: CAFTAGVTYNEQFF. The CDR3 nucleotides read TGTGCCTTCACGGCGGGAGTAACCTACAATGAGCAGTTCTTC.

The CDR3 is CASSIRREGTETQYF. Written as DNA, the CDR3 is TGTGCCAGCAGTATAAGGCGGGAGGGTACGGAGACCCAGTACTTC. This chain uses TRBV6-5 with TRBJ2-5; 9 positions agree with TRBD2. The CDR3 length is 15 residues. CDR1 is MNHEY and CDR2 is SVGAGI in the germline V gene. V lost 5 bases, J lost 5 bases, and 9 bases stayed unmatched.

V is TRBV6-5 and J is TRBJ2-3; TRBD2 agrees at 9 bases. Germline CDR1 is MNHEY and CDR2 is SVGAGI. This CDR3 is 16 amino acids long. The J segment lost 4 bases and the V segment lost 2 bases, leaving 7 bases of the junction unmatched. The CDR3 nucleotides are TGTGCCAGCAGTTACGGCGGGGGGGAGGGGGCAGATACGCAGTATTTT. It is translated as CASSYGGGEGADTQYF.

Here the CDR3 DNA reads TGTGCCTGGAGGCATAATAAGCGGGAGACGACCGGGGAGCTGTTTTTT. It is translated as CAWRHNKRETTGELFF. The chain joins TRBV30 to TRBJ2-2; TRBD2 matches 8 bases. V trimming: 3 bases; J trimming: 5 bases; junction bases outside the gene matches: 11. Germline V gives CDR1 GTSNPN, CDR2 SVGIG (reference sequence). The CDR3 is made up of 16 amino acids.

The V call is TRBV5-1, the J call TRBJ2-1; D is undetermined. Germline V lookup: CDR1 SGHRS, CDR2 YFSETQ. Trimming cost V 1 base and J 4 bases, with 6 bases left between them. CDR3 length: 13 residues. CDR3 in amino acids: CASSLTQYNEQFF. The CDR3 nucleotides are TGCGCCAGCAGCTTGACACAGTACAATGAGCAGTTCTTC. Full variable domain (missing parts from reference TRBV5-1 and TRBJ2-1): KAGVTQTPRYLIKTRGQQVTLSCSPISGHRSVSWYQQTPGQGLQFLFEYFSETQRNKGNFPGRFSGRQFSNSRSEMNVSTLELGDSALYLCASSLTQYNEQFFGPGTRLTVL.

As regards this clone: The junction departs from germline at one end; a sequencing error may be responsible. The rearrangement links TRBV7-7 to TRBJ2-5; no clear D. Germline lookup yields CDR1 SSHAT and CDR2 FNYEAQ (reference sequence). The CDR3 totals 13 residues. The CDR3: CASSLPGQETQYF. The CDR3 bases are TGTGCTAGCAGCCTGCCAGGCCAAGAGACCCAGTACTTC.

CDR3 amino acids: CASSILDSNTEAFF. The CDR3 DNA sequence: TGTGCCAGTAGTATCCTGGACTCGAACACTGAAGCTTTCTTT. V usage is TRBV19 and J usage is TRBJ1-1; D gene ambiguous. This CDR3 is built from 14 residues. Germline V gene sequence: CDR1 LNHDA, CDR2 SQIVND (reference sequence). V was clipped by 3 bases and J by 1 base, with 9 bases between them.

This rearrangement joins TRBV6-1 to TRBJ2-1, with TRBD2 matching over 8 bases. Germline V CDR1 and CDR2: MNHNS, SASEGT. The CDR3 is 19 residues long. V was pared by 1 base and J by 4 bases, with 15 bases of the junction left unmatched. For the CDR3, the DNA is TGTGCCAGCAGTGAAGAGTCACCTCTAGGACTAGCCGAATACAATGAGCAGTTCTTC. This translates into CASSEESPLGLAEYNEQFF.

V gene TRBV28 combines with J gene TRBJ1-5, with D unclear. Germline-derived CDR1 and CDR2 are MDHEN and SYDVKM. The V gene lost 3 bases and the J gene lost 0 bases, with 12 bases spanning the gap. The length of the CDR3 is 16 residues. CDR3 amino acids: CASSFNSFYSNQPQHF. The CDR3, as DNA: TGTGCCAGCAGTTTCAACAGCTTCTATAGCAATCAGCCCCAGCATTTT. Using reference TRBV28 and TRBJ1-5 for the parts outside the CDR3, the full variable domain is DVKVTQSSRYLVKRTGEKVFLECVQDMDHENMFWYRQDPGLGLRLIYFSYDVKMKEKGDIPEGYSVSREKKERFSLILESASTNQTSMYLCASSFNSFYSNQPQHFGDGTRLSIL.

This chain joins TRBV6-1 and TRBJ2-2; no definite D call. The CDR3 has 14 residues. Germline V lookup: CDR1 MNHNS, CDR2 SASEGT. V lost 3 bases to trimming and J lost 4 bases, with 9 bases between them. The CDR3 DNA follows: TGTGCCAGCAGTGATTTACAGTTCACCGGGGAGCTGTTTTTT. It is translated as CASSDLQFTGELFF.

The chain recombines TRBV6-5 with TRBJ2-1; a weak D match, TRBD2 (6 bases). The CDR3 is 16 amino acids. V was shortened by 2 bases and J by 6 bases, with 17 bases between the two germline ends. From germline, CDR1 is MNHEY and CDR2 SVGAGI. This CDR3 reads CASSYAQLGSGNEQFF. The CDR3 coding sequence is TGTGCCAGCAGTTACGCCCAACTAGGTAGCGGCAATGAGCAGTTCTTC.

This clone was seen a single time. V usage is TRBV4-3 and J usage is TRBJ1-4, with D possibly TRBD1 on 5 matching bases. This CDR3 contains 20 residues. V shed 4 bases and J shed 4 bases, with 28 bases lying between them. Germline CDR1 and CDR2: LGHNA and YSLEER. CDR3 nucleotide sequence: TGCGCCAGCAGCCCGAGGTGGGCAGACTCGGGGGTAGGACATAATGAAAAACTGTTTTTT. Translating it yields CASSPRWADSGVGHNEKLFF.

This chain uses TRBV10-3 with TRBJ2-7; maybe TRBD2 (5 bases). CDR1 is ENHRY and CDR2 is SYGVKD in the germline V gene. Trimming stripped 3 bases from V and 3 bases from J, with 21 bases between. This CDR3 has 17 residues. The CDR3 reads CAISDSKLSGGYYEQYF. In DNA form, the CDR3 reads TGTGCCATCAGTGATAGTAAACTTTCAGGCGGGTACTACGAGCAGTACTTC.

The chain couples TRBV11-3 to TRBJ1-2, with D unclear. Per germline, CDR1 SGHNT and CDR2 YENEEA. V lost 4 bases, J lost 7 bases, and 25 bases lay in between. The CDR3 is 17 amino acids. The CDR3 protein is CASSSFGVGSFYRGYTF. The CDR3 DNA reads as TGTGCCAGCAGCTCCTTTGGGGTCGGGAGTTTTTATCGTGGCTACACCTTC.

This sequence joins TRBV5-1 and TRBJ2-1; 10 bases fit TRBD1. V lost 4 bases to trimming and J lost 6 bases; unmatched junction nucleotides: 7. CDR3 length: 15 residues. Germline V gene lookup returns CDR1 SGHRS and CDR2 YFSETQ. The CDR3 is CASSETGGASNEQFF. The DNA for the CDR3 is TGCGCCAGCAGCGAGACAGGGGGCGCGAGCAATGAGCAGTTCTTC.